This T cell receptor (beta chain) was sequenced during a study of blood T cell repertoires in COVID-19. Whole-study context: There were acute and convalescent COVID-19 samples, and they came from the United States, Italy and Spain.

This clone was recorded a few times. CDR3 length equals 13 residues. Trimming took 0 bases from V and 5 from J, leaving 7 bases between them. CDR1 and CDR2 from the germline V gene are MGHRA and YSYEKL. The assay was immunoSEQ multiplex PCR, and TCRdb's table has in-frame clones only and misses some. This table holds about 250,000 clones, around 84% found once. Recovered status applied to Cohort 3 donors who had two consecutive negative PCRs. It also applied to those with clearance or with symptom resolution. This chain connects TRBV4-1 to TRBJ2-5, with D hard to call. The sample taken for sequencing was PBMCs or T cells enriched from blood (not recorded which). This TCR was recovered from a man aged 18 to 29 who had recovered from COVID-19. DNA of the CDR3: TGCGCCAGCAGCCAAGATACGGAGGAGACCCAGTACTTC. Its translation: CASSQDTEETQYF.